This T cell receptor (beta chain) originates from a study of blood T cell repertoires in COVID-19. Produced via immunoSEQ multiplex PCR; TCRdb's table is partial and in-frame only. The sample has hundreds of thousands of clones; approximately 84% are singletons. Cohorts were assigned according to the clinical history that participants reported. Germline assignment: CDR1 SGHRS and CDR2 YFSETQ. The V end was cut by 0 bases, the J end by 3 bases, with 10 bases between. The CDR3 spans 14 residues. The chain combines TRBV5-1 with TRBJ2-7, with D possibly being TRBD2 (6 bases). The clonotype comes from a woman between 25 and 40 years old who had recovered from COVID-19. Material: PBMCs or T cells enriched from blood (not recorded which). In DNA, the CDR3 is TGCGCCAGCAGCTTGGACGGGGGATTCTACGAGCAGTACTTC. Its protein product is CASSLDGGFYEQYF.